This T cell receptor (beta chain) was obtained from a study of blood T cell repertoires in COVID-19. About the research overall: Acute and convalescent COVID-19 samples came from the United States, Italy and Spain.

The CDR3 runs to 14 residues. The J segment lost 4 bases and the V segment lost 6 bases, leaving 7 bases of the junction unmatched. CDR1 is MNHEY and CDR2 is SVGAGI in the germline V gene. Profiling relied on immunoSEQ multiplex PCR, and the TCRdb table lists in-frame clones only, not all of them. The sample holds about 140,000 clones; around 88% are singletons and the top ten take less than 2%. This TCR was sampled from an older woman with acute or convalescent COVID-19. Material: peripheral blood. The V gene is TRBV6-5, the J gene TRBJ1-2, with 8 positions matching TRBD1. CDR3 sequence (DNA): TGTGCCAGCAGGCCTCGACAGGGGCCCTATGGCTACACCTTC. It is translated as CASRPRQGPYGYTF.